This TCR beta chain was obtained from a study of shared clonotypes between healthy human individuals. General observations from the study: Non-shared clonotypes had lower generation probabilities than clonotypes shared by all four sorted-subset donors. Some naive CD4 clonotypes, around 4.7%, turned up in common across several donors.

Germline loops: CDR1 SGHVS, CDR2 FNYEAQ. V dropped 2 bases and J dropped 7 bases, with 9 bases sitting between them. This CDR3 is 12 amino acids long. How the authors handled the data: From ImmunoSEQ came sequences covering only the junction and carrying no quality scores, so filtering differed. Assay used: immunoSEQ multiplex PCR; TCRdb lists only in-frame clones, some missing. V and J calls and clone size are as listed in that table; D and trimming were resolved from the DNA. The sample shows over 950,000 clones, roughly 77% of them seen only once. This clone was recorded at least ten times. The antigen is not known. Other DNA sequences in the sample encode the same CDR3.

This TCR derives from a man younger than 30 in good health. Some clones in this sample may be carry-over from other donors' samples. Sample: memory CD4+ T cells from PBMCs. The subset: CD45RA-negative fraction. The chain is built from TRBV7-6 and TRBJ2-7; D gene ambiguous. The CDR3 is CASSLLHGEQYF. The CDR3 bases are TGTGCCAGCAGCTTATTACACGGTGAGCAGTACTTC.